This TCR beta chain is drawn from a study of PD-L1 blockade in urothelial cancer. Study-wide results and caveats: Below-median blood TCR clonality before treatment forecast better survival.

About this clone itself: The antigen is unknown.

Data came from immunoSEQ multiplex PCR; TCRdb stores just in-frame clones and leaves some out. Among 45,000 to 60,000 clones listed, nearly 90% were seen once. This specimen consisted of PBMCs, obtained around atezolizumab (anti-PD-L1) treatment. This clonotype originated in a man in his fifties or sixties with urothelial cancer.

CDR3 sequence (DNA): TGTGCCAGCAGTGGCCAGGACAGGGGGTGGTATGGCTACACCTTC. Its protein product is CASSGQDRGWYGYTF. The V and J genes are TRBV6-1 and TRBJ1-2, with 10 bases fitting TRBD1. Germline V CDR1 and CDR2: MNHNS, SASEGT. Trimming took 4 bases from V and 5 from J; bases not matched to a gene: 7. The CDR3 is 15 amino acids.